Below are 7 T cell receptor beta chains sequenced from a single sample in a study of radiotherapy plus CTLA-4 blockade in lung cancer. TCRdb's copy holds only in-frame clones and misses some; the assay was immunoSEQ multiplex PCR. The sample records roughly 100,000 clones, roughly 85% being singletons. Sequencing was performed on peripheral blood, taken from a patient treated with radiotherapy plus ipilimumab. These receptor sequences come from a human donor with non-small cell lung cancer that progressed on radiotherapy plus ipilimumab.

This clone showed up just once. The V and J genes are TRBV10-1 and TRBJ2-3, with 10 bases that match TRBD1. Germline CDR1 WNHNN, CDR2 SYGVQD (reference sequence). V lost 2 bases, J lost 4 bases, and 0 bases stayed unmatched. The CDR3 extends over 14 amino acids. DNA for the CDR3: TGCGCCAGCAGTGAGGGACAGGGGGCAGATACGCAGTATTTT. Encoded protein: CASSEGQGADTQYF.

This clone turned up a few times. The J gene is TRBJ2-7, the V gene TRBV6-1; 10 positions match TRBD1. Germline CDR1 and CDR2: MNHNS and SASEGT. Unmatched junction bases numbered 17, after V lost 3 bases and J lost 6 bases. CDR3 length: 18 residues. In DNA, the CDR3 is TGTGCCAGCAGTGAGACGAATGCCCTGGGACAGGGGAATCGCGAGCAGTACTTC. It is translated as CASSETNALGQGNREQYF.

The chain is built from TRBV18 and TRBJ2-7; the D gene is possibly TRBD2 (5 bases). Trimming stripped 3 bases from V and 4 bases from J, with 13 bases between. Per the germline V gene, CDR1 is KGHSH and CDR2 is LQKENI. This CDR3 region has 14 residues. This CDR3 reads CASSPRGGAYEQYF. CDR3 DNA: TGTGCCAGCTCACCCCGGGGTGGAGCATACGAGCAGTACTTC.

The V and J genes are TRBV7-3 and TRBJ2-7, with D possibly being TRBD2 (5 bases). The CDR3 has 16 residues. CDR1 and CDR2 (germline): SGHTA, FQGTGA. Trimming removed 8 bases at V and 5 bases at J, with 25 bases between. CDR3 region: CASPLILAHGMNEQYV. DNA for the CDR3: TGTGCCAGCCCTCTCATCCTAGCCCACGGAATGAACGAGCAGTACGTC.

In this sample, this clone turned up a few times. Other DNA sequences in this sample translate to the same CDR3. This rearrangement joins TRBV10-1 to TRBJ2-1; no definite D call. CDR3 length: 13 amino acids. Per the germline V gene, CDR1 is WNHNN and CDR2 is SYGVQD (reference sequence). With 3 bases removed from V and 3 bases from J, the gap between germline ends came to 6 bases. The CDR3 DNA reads TGCGCCAGCAGTGAACAGAACTACAATGAGCAGTTCTTC. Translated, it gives CASSEQNYNEQFF.

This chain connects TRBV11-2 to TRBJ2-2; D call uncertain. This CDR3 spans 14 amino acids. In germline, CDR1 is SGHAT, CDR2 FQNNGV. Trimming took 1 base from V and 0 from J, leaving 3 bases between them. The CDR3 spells CASSLGPNTGELFF. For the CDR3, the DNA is TGTGCCAGCAGCTTAGGGCCGAACACCGGGGAGCTGTTTTTT.

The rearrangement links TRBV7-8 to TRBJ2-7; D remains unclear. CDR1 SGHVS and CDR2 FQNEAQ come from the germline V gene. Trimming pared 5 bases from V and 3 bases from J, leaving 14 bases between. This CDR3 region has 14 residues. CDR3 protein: CASSLSWANYEQYF. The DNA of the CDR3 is TGTGCCAGCAGCCTCTCGTGGGCAAACTACGAGCAGTACTTC. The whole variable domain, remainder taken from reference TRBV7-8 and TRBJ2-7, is GAGVSQSPRYKVAKRGQDVALRCDPISGHVSLFWYQQALGQGPEFLTYFQNEAQLDKSGLPSDRFFAERPEGSVSTLKIQRTQQEDSAVYLCASSLSWANYEQYFGPGTRLTVT.